This record concerns one T cell receptor beta chain sequence. Its binding antigen is unknown. Within one base of it there is no much larger clone, and no base qualities were kept. This specimen comes from a study of T cell changes during pregnancy in multiple sclerosis (dated by TCRdb to the late 2010s). Concerning the study at large: Changes in the T cell repertoire over the course of pregnancy were examined in this study in women with multiple sclerosis.

Library prep was done by the immunoSEQ multiplex PCR assay. TCRdb carries this immuneACCESS record with in-frame sequences only. Its versions omit some clonotypes, under half of them owing to an unresolved V gene in the studies checked, with the rest unexplained. Here the sample has tens of thousands of clones; roughly nine tenths occur a single time. The top ten clones comprise around 2.9% of the sample. As encoded in the germline V gene (reference sequence), CDR1 is MNHNY while CDR2 is SVGAGI. The CDR3 contains 11 residues, cysteine and phenylalanine counted. Only the CDR3 DNA stays, 33 bases, in frame from base 1.

The clonotype originates from a female donor with multiple sclerosis, enrolled in a pregnancy study. The sequence links TRBV6-6 to TRBJ2-5, with the identity of the D gene unclear. Gene TRBJ2-7 matches the end of the DNA better, so the J call may be wrong. The source material was CD8+ T cells from peripheral blood mononuclear cells, sampled before pregnancy. The base sequence is TGTGCCAGCACTAGCTCCTACGAGCAGTACTTC. This is translated as CASTSSYEQYF.